Included here is one TCR beta chain sequence, with context. This CDR3 is 13 amino acids long. Trimming removed 9 bases from V and 3 bases from J, with 11 bases in between. In germline, CDR1 is SEHNR, CDR2 FQNEAQ (reference sequence). The data were obtained in a study of blood T cells in healthy people across ages. At the level of the study: The template switching approach captured approximately one barcoded beta molecule for every two T cells.

Primed by a sample-barcoded 5' primer and a J-beta primer mix, a second PCR proceeded for roughly 6 to 12 cycles. TCRdb reprocessed the 5' RACE reads with MiXCR, giving one entry per CDR3 protein. Among fewer than 650,000 distinct CDR3 sequences listed, about 27% were seen once. The sample was also reused in another study, on T cells of mothers and their children. This second study notes: In each mother, TCR beta CDR3 reads exceeded 10 million; in each child, they numbered some 3 million. With unrelated pairs as the comparison, related mother-child pairs had a slightly higher overlap that was not significant.

The sequencing input was blood. The V call is TRBV7-9, the J call TRBJ2-2, with a weak D call TRBD2 (5 bases). The TCR was taken from a boy between 2 and 10 years old in good health. CDR3: CASSVWDTGELFF. The CDR3 coding sequence is TGTGCCAGTAGCGTTTGGGACACCGGGGAGCTGTTTTTT.